One sample yielded the 25 T cell receptor beta chains listed below, sequenced in a study of regulatory T cells in long-lasting Graves disease. Time point denoted: newly diagnosed GD, antithyroid drugs for less than 3 months. RNA extracted from PBMCs served as the sequencing template. Arm-PCR of CDR3 regions with iRepertoire HTBI primers generated TCR beta libraries. TCRdb fed the multiplex PCR reads into MiXCR, producing one record per CDR3 protein. The sample lists roughly 500,000 distinct CDR3 sequences; approximately 15% were seen once. This sample was also put to use in a study of T cells in Graves' hyperthyroidism and ophthalmopathy.

Sequencing was performed on peripheral blood mononuclear cells (PBMCs), taken at new diagnosis, from a patient treated with antithyroid drugs. The receptors here all came from a woman between 45 and 65 years old with Graves disease.

This clonotype was seen ten or more times. The CDR3 sequence is CSARGSNQPQHF. The DNA for the CDR3 is TGCAGTGCTAGGGGGAGCAATCAGCCCCAGCATTTT. This sequence joins TRBV20-1 and TRBJ1-5, with no clear D. The CDR3 has 12 amino acids. The ends were cut back, 3 bases at V and 1 base at J, with 4 bases in the middle. CDR1 DFQATT and CDR2 SNEGSKA come from the germline V gene (reference sequence).

This clonotype was seen at least ten times. The V call is TRBV6-2 or TRBV6-3, the J call TRBJ2-1; 8 nucleotides agree with TRBD2. J was trimmed by 3 bases and V by 0 bases; bases with no gene match: 10. The CDR3 runs 18 residues. Germline lookup yields CDR1 MNHEY and CDR2 SVGEGT. The CDR3 DNA sequence: TGTGCCAGCAGTTACTCAAACGGGGGGGGGCTGGTCTACAATGAGCAGTTCTTC. Translating gives CASSYSNGGGLVYNEQFF.

This clonotype was seen ten or more times. This chain uses TRBV20-1 with TRBJ2-7; 10 positions match TRBD2. This CDR3 has 15 residues. Germline values: CDR1 DFQATT, CDR2 SNEGSKA (reference sequence). V shed 2 bases and J 2 bases; nucleotides not matched to a gene: 6. The CDR3 loop reads CSARPGLAATYEQYF. The CDR3 coding sequence is TGCAGTGCTAGACCCGGACTAGCGGCAACCTACGAGCAGTACTTC.

There are a few counts of this clonotype. The chain recombines TRBV6-2 or TRBV6-3 with TRBJ2-1; 9 positions agree with TRBD2. Trimming removed 8 bases from V and 9 bases from J; junction bases left unmatched: 11. Per the germline V gene, CDR1 is MNHEY and CDR2 is SVGEGT. The CDR3 runs to 14 residues. CDR3 DNA sequence: TGTGCCAGCGGTGGCGGGAGGGCCCCGGTTGAGCAGTTCTTC. Amino acids: CASGGGRAPVEQFF.

The rearrangement links TRBV5-1 to TRBJ1-4, with D perhaps TRBD1 (6 bases). CDR1 and CDR2 (germline): SGHRS, YFSETQ. The CDR3 runs 18 residues. V gave up 0 bases and J gave up 0 bases, with 15 bases separating them. The CDR3 loop reads CASSLGQGYTSTNEKLFF. The CDR3 coding sequence is TGCGCCAGCAGCTTGGGGCAGGGGTATACTTCAACTAATGAAAAACTGTTTTTT.

This clonotype was counted ten times or more. This chain connects TRBV12-3 or TRBV12-4 to TRBJ1-1; maybe TRBD1 (6 bases). The CDR3 extends over 14 amino acids. Trimming stripped 3 bases from V and 7 bases from J, with 15 bases between. Here the CDR3 DNA reads TGTGCCAGCAGTTTGGCAGGGGCGCAAGGTGAAGCTTTCTTT. Residues: CASSLAGAQGEAFF.

This clonotype was detected ten times or more. Relative to the germline gene, one junction end is altered; a read error may explain this. V gene TRBV15 combines with J gene TRBJ2-5; 7 bases fit TRBD1. Germline V gene sequence: CDR1 LNHNV, CDR2 YYDKDF (reference sequence). The CDR3 totals 12 residues. This CDR3 is CATSRGPDRQHF. CDR3 nucleotide sequence: TGTGCCACCAGCAGAGGCCCGGACAGGCAACACTTC. Combining the CDR3 with reference TRBV15 and TRBJ2-5 gives the whole variable domain DAMVIQNPRYQVTQFGKPVTLSCSQTLNHNVMYWYQQKSSQAPKLLFHYYDKDFNNEADTPDNFQSRRPNTSFCFLDIRSPGLGDTAMYLCATSRGPDRQHFGPGTRLLVL.

The table lists this clonotype with a few counts. CDR3 in DNA: TGTGCCAGCAGCCAGGGGACAGCCTTCCCCGCGGCTTTCTTT. Amino acids: CASSQGTAFPAAFF. V and J are TRBV5-5 and TRBJ1-1, with 7 bases aligning to TRBD1. CDR1 is SGHKS, CDR2 YYEKEE, per germline (reference sequence). Germline trimming cut 4 bases from V and 11 bases from J; bases unmatched to any gene: 14. The CDR3 is made up of 14 amino acids.

The chain has TRBV4-1 and TRBJ2-2; TRBD2 is a possible D gene (7 bases). V was trimmed by 1 base and J by 5 bases, leaving 23 bases between them. Germline V gene sequence: CDR1 MGHRA, CDR2 YSYEKL. This CDR3 comprises 19 residues. The CDR3 bases are TGCGCCAGCAGCCAAGGCCGACTGGGGGGGGCGAGGGGTACCGGGGAGCTGTTTTTT. Protein: CASSQGRLGGARGTGELFF.

This clonotype was counted a few times. The chain has TRBV28 and TRBJ1-2, with D perhaps TRBD1 (6 bases). From germline, CDR1 is MDHEN and CDR2 SYDVKM. The CDR3 length is 14 residues. Trimming stripped 3 bases from V and 8 bases from J, with 16 bases between. CDR3 in DNA: TGTGCCAGCAGTTTGGGTCAGGGGATTGAGGGCTACACCTTC. Translation: CASSLGQGIEGYTF.

This clonotype was counted many times. V gene TRBV7-2 combines with J gene TRBJ1-2, with a tentative D call TRBD1 (5 bases). V was pared by 5 bases and J by 5 bases, with 9 bases between. Germline-derived CDR1 and CDR2 are SGHTA and FQGNSA. This CDR3 contains 12 residues. Here the CDR3 reads CASSPDSYGYTF. CDR3 DNA sequence: TGTGCCAGCAGCCCCGACAGTTATGGCTACACCTTC.

To note about this clonotype: A read error is possible here, since a much larger clone lies one base away. This sequence joins TRBV5-1 and TRBJ2-3, with D tentatively TRBD2 (6 bases). Germline V lookup: CDR1 SGHRS, CDR2 YFSETQ. The CDR3 spans 18 residues. The chain's CDR3 is CASSLAARAGRYTDPQYF. In nucleotides, the CDR3 is TGCGCCAGCAGCTTGGCCGCCCGCGCGGGACGCTACACAGATCCGCAGTATTTT. The whole variable domain, remainder taken from reference TRBV5-1 and TRBJ2-3, is KAGVTQTPRYLIKTRGQQVTLSCSPISGHRSVSWYQQTPGQGLQFLFEYFSETQRNKGNFPGRFSGRQFSNSRSEMNVSTLELGDSALYLCASSLAARAGRYTDPQYFGPGTRLTVL.

The CDR3 sequence is CASSLGLLEANEKLFF. As DNA, the CDR3 is TGTGCCAGCAGCTTGGGCCTCCTGGAGGCTAATGAAAAACTGTTTTTT. This sequence joins TRBV6-1 and TRBJ1-4; D call uncertain. The germline CDR1 and CDR2 sequences are MNHNS and SASEGT. Trimming pared 6 bases from V and 3 bases from J, leaving 17 bases between. This CDR3 comprises 16 residues.

This clonotype has a count of ten or more. The chain combines TRBV7-3 with TRBJ2-3; 8 nucleotides line up with TRBD2. Losses at the gene ends were 1 base for V and 1 base for J; bases not matched to a gene: 4. The CDR3 spans 16 residues. Germline assignment: CDR1 SGHTA and CDR2 FQGTGA. CDR3 residues: CASSLNTAGGTDTQYF. DNA for the CDR3: TGTGCCAGCAGCTTAAATACAGCGGGAGGCACAGATACGCAGTATTTT.

This clonotype was counted ten times or more. The CDR3 DNA sequence: TGTGCCAGCAGACGCACAGGGGAATTTAATGAAAAACTGTTTTTT. Protein product: CASRRTGEFNEKLFF. The V gene is TRBV6-1, the J gene TRBJ1-4, with 7 nucleotides matching TRBD1. The CDR3 runs to 15 residues. The trim removed 6 bases at V and 4 bases at J, leaving 8 bases unmatched. Germline CDR1 is MNHNS and CDR2 is SASEGT.

The rearrangement joins TRBV7-2 to TRBJ2-7; the match to TRBD2 covers 8 bases. Germline-derived CDR1 and CDR2 are SGHTA and FQGNSA. V dropped 1 base and J dropped 3; count of bases not matched to a gene: 5. This CDR3 region has 15 residues. The CDR3 loop reads CASSLVAGGDYEQYF. The CDR3, as DNA: TGTGCCAGCAGCTTAGTGGCGGGAGGTGACTACGAGCAGTACTTC.

This clonotype was counted at least ten times. The genes are TRBV2 and TRBJ1-5; 8 nucleotides match TRBD1. The length of the CDR3 is 16 residues. CDR1 is SNHLY and CDR2 is FYNNEI in the germline V gene. V lost 4 bases and J lost 2; bases outside the gene matches: 7. As DNA, the CDR3 is TGTGCCAGCAGTGCAGACCAGGGGGCGGGCAATCAGCCCCAGCATTTT. Protein product: CASSADQGAGNQPQHF.

This clonotype was seen only a few times. V usage is TRBV6-1 and J usage is TRBJ1-2; no clear D. The CDR3 loop spans 13 amino acids. CDR1 is MNHNS, CDR2 SASEGT, per germline. Trimming shortened V by 6 bases and J by 4 bases, and 12 bases separated the two germline ends. CDR3 DNA sequence: TGTGCCAGCAGGACCCAAGTGGGCTATGGCTACACCTTC. It encodes CASRTQVGYGYTF.

In this sample, this clonotype turned up a few times. V gene TRBV7-6 combines with J gene TRBJ2-2, with TRBD2 matching 13 bases. The CDR3 consists of 17 residues. Trimming took 5 bases from V and 1 from J; bases not matched to a gene: 4. Germline assignment: CDR1 SGHVS and CDR2 FNYEAQ. This CDR3 is CASSGTSGAMNTGELFF. As DNA, the CDR3 is TGTGCCAGCAGCGGGACTAGCGGGGCAATGAACACCGGGGAGCTGTTTTTT.

This clonotype was recorded at least ten times. The J gene is TRBJ2-7, the V gene TRBV20-1; TRBD2 agrees at 9 bases. Looked up from germline, CDR1 is DFQATT and CDR2 is SNEGSKA (reference sequence). J lost 3 bases, V lost 5 bases, and 11 bases had no gene match. The CDR3 is 15 amino acids. The CDR3 DNA sequence: TGCAGTGCTCCGTCGGCGGGCGGGAGGGACTACGAGCAGTACTTC. It encodes CSAPSAGGRDYEQYF.

With respect to this clonotype: Its ends do not fully match the called genes, so a read error is possible. The genes are TRBV9 and TRBJ2-7; 7 bases are shared with TRBD2. CDR3 size: 15 residues. Germline assignment: CDR1 SGDLS and CDR2 YYNGEE. CDR3 DNA sequence: TGTGCCGGCAGCGTAGCGGGTTGGGGCTCCTACGAGCAGTACTTC. Translating it yields CAGSVAGWGSYEQYF.

This clonotype was counted at least ten times. CDR3 loop: CASSLKGVGSYEQYF. The CDR3 DNA sequence: TGTGCCAGCAGTTTAAAGGGGGTCGGCTCCTACGAGCAGTACTTC. The chain carries TRBV12-3 or TRBV12-4 and TRBJ2-7, with D maybe TRBD1 (6 bases). The CDR3 covers 15 residues. V shed 2 bases and J shed 0 bases, with 11 bases lying between them.

This clonotype has at least ten counts. This chain links TRBV2 with TRBJ2-7; TRBD1 might be the D (5 bases). Trimming cost V 5 bases and J 5 bases, with 16 bases left between them. Germline V gene lookup returns CDR1 SNHLY and CDR2 FYNNEI. This CDR3 spans 14 amino acids. CDR3 loop: CASSPRVAGNEQYF. CDR3 sequence (DNA): TGTGCCAGCAGTCCCAGGGTTGCCGGCAACGAGCAGTACTTC.

Comment on this clonotype: This clone may be a read error of a much larger clone one base away. The chain is built from TRBV3-1 and TRBJ1-1, with 7 bases that match TRBD1. Per the germline V gene, CDR1 is LGHDT and CDR2 is YNNKEL (reference sequence). The CDR3 consists of 14 residues. V trimming: 7 bases; J trimming: 2 bases; junction bases outside the gene matches: 7. The CDR3 bases are TGTGCCAGCATCCACGACAGGGCCAACACTGAAGCTTTCTTT. It encodes CASIHDRANTEAFF.

This clonotype has ten or more counts. The rearrangement joins TRBV9 to TRBJ1-5, with D possibly matching TRBD1 (6 bases). Germline CDR1 and CDR2: SGDLS and YYNGEE. This CDR3 region has 14 residues. Trimming stripped 0 bases from V and 7 bases from J, with 11 bases between. CDR3 residues: CASSVEQGGQPQHF. CDR3 coding DNA: TGTGCCAGCAGCGTAGAACAGGGTGGACAGCCCCAGCATTTT.